This TCR beta chain was documented in a study of T cell responses to AZD1222 COVID-19 vaccine. Whole-study findings and limits: Samples come after the peak T cell response, not at day 14. Most donors were white British, females outnumbered males, and clonal diversity was possibly underestimated.

Trimming removed 2 bases from V and 0 bases from J, with 6 bases in between. This CDR3 is built from 14 residues. In germline, CDR1 is SGHTS, CDR2 YDEGEE. As to this clone: The antigen is undetermined.

Profiled with immunoSEQ multiplex PCR; TCRdb holds only in-frame clones, not every one. The data contain around 150,000 clones, around 90% of them seen just once; the ten biggest clones take up around 8%. This chain uses TRBV5-8 with TRBJ2-4; D is unclear. The sequenced sample was peripheral blood, obtained 28 days after the second dose of the MenACWY control vaccine. This TCR was sampled from an adult who received the MenACWY meningococcal vaccine as a control. The CDR3 DNA reads TGTGCCAGCAGCTTAGGGTTAGCCAAAAACATTCAGTACTTC. It codes for CASSLGLAKNIQYF.